The 6 T cell receptor beta chains below were found in one sample sequenced in a study of OX40 agonist ivuxolimab in advanced cancers. Profiled with immunoSEQ multiplex PCR; TCRdb holds only in-frame clones, not every one. In the table there are fewer than 85,000 clones, roughly 87% of which are singletons. The input for sequencing was CD4+ or CD8+ T cells sorted from blood, taken in a trial of the OX40 agonist ivuxolimab. The receptors shown here come from an adult with an advanced solid tumor such as melanoma, head and neck, liver or kidney cancer.

The chain joins TRBV18 to TRBJ2-5; 7 bases are a match to TRBD1. Germline V gene sequence: CDR1 KGHSH, CDR2 LQKENI. Germline trimming cut 6 bases from V and 4 bases from J; bases unmatched to any gene: 11. This CDR3 region has 15 residues. In DNA form, the CDR3 reads TGTGCCAGCTCCCGTGGACAGGTTGGAGCAGAGACCCAGTACTTC. Its translation: CASSRGQVGAETQYF. Using reference TRBV18 and TRBJ2-5 for the parts outside the CDR3, the full variable domain is NAGVMQNPRHLVRRRGQEARLRCSPMKGHSHVYWYRQLPEEGLKFMVYLQKENIIDESGMPKERFSAEFPKEGPSILRIQQVVRGDSAAYFCASSRGQVGAETQYFGPGTRLLVL.

J is TRBJ2-7 and V is TRBV7-9; maybe TRBD2 (6 bases). Trimming took 0 bases from V and 1 from J, leaving 10 bases between them. This CDR3 has 15 amino acids. Germline V gives CDR1 SEHNR, CDR2 FQNEAQ (reference sequence). CDR3 coding DNA: TGTGCCAGCAGCTTAGCGCTTGGGGGGTCCTACGAGCAGTACTTC. This codes for CASSLALGGSYEQYF.

The count of this clone is one. This rearrangement joins TRBV6-5 to TRBJ2-3; TRBD2 aligns across 8 bases. The length of the CDR3 is 15 residues. Germline CDR1 MNHEY, CDR2 SVGAGI. The V gene end was trimmed by 6 bases and the J gene end by 3 bases; junction bases not matched to a gene: 8. For the CDR3, the DNA is TGTGCCAGCAGGCCTGGCGGGACTAGTACAGATACGCAGTATTTT. This gives the protein CASRPGGTSTDTQYF.

The rearrangement joins TRBV6-1 to TRBJ1-1, with TRBD1 as a possible D gene (5 bases). The length of the CDR3 is 14 residues. In germline, CDR1 is MNHNS, CDR2 SASEGT. V was shortened by 8 bases and J by 0 bases, with 13 bases between the two germline ends. CDR3 DNA sequence: TGTGCCAGCGTGCGGGGCTTGGTGAACACTGAAGCTTTCTTT. Translated, it gives CASVRGLVNTEAFF.

J is TRBJ1-2 and V is TRBV28; D not resolved. V lost 8 bases and J lost 4, with 14 bases in between. CDR3 length equals 13 residues. Germline V CDR1 and CDR2: MDHEN, SYDVKM. The CDR3 DNA reads as TGTGCCAGCGGTTATAAGGTCGGCTATGGCTACACCTTC. Its translation: CASGYKVGYGYTF.

The chain carries TRBV11-2 and TRBJ1-5; D is possibly TRBD1 (5 bases). Per germline, CDR1 SGHAT and CDR2 FQNNGV. Between the trimmed V and J ends, which lost 1 base and 0 bases, there was a span of 10 bases. This CDR3 comprises 16 residues. CDR3 sequence (DNA): TGTGCCAGCAGCTTAGTTTTGGGGGTTAGCAATCAGCCCCAGCATTTT. Protein sequence: CASSLVLGVSNQPQHF. The entire variable domain, with the rest obtained from reference TRBV11-2 and TRBJ1-5, is as follows: EAGVAQSPRYKIIEKRQSVAFWCNPISGHATLYWYQQILGQGPKLLIQFQNNGVVDDSQLPKDRFSAERLKGVDSTLKIQPAKLEDSAVYLCASSLVLGVSNQPQHFGDGTRLSIL.